Sequencing of this T cell receptor beta chain was carried out in a study of cytotoxic CD8 clonotypes in ibrutinib-treated CLL. Background on the study: Patient counts were ten to eleven relapsed/refractory, roughly 15 treatment-naive and roughly 18 IGHV unmutated. Whole-study findings and limits: Stable or contracted on treatment, public clonotypes were also uncommon.

In the case of this clone: Its antigen is not known.

Target depth was 1 in 200,000 to 1 in 1 million T cells, about 10x per clonotype. Some clones are missing from TCRdb's copy, which holds only in-frame ones; the method was immunoSEQ multiplex PCR. The sample records about 44,000 clones, almost 70% being singletons. CDR3 length: 16 amino acids. This rearrangement joins TRBV21-1 to TRBJ2-1. TRBV21-1 is a known pseudogene. The TCR originated in a human donor with chronic lymphocytic leukemia. Sequences were derived from PBMCs, sampled after 12 months of ibrutinib treatment. This CDR3 is CASGVSMAQTYNEQFF. CDR3 DNA sequence: TGTGCCAGCGGGGTGTCGATGGCGCAGACCTACAATGAGCAGTTCTTC.